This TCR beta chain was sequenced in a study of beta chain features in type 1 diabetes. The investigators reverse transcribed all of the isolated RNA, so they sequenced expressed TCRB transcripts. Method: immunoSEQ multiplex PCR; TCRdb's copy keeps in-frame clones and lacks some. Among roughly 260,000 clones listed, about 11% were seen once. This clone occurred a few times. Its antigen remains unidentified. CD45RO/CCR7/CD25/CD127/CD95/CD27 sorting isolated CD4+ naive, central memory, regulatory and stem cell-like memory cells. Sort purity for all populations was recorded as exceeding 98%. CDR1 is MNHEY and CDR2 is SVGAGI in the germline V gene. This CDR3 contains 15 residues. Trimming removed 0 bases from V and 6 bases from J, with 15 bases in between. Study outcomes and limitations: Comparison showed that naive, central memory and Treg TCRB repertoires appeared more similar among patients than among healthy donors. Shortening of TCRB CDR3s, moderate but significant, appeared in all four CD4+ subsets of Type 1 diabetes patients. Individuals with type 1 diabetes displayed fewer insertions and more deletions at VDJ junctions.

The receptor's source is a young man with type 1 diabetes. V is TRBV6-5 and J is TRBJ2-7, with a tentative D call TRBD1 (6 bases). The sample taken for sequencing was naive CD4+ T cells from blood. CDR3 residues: CASSYSPTGKIEQYF. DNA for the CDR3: TGTGCCAGCAGTTACTCCCCCACAGGGAAGATCGAGCAGTACTTC.